This entry lists 14 T cell receptor beta chains sequenced from one sample in a study of shared clonotypes between healthy human individuals. Some clones are missing from TCRdb's copy, which holds only in-frame ones; the method was immunoSEQ multiplex PCR. The table has more than 150,000 clones, about 66% seen once. Material for sequencing was memory CD4+ T cells sorted from blood. The subset: CD45RA-negative fraction. Every receptor here comes from a young man in good health.

The chain employs TRBV6-5 and TRBJ1-1, with D perhaps TRBD1 (6 bases). This CDR3 is 14 amino acids long. The V gene lost 1 base and the J gene lost 7 bases, with 13 bases spanning the gap. Looked up from germline, CDR1 is MNHEY and CDR2 is SVGAGI. CDR3 protein: CASSYYRGEGEAFF. In DNA form, the CDR3 reads TGTGCCAGCAGTTACTATAGGGGGGAGGGTGAAGCTTTCTTT.

The rearrangement links TRBV5-4 to TRBJ2-2, with 7 bases fitting TRBD1. The CDR3 contains 18 residues. The ends lost 0 bases at V and 0 bases at J; junction bases unmatched: 8. In germline, CDR1 is SGHNT, CDR2 YYREEE (reference sequence). The CDR3 nucleotides are TGTGCCAGCAGCTTGGGGGCAGGGGGAACAGCGAACACCGGGGAGCTGTTTTTT. It codes for CASSLGAGGTANTGELFF.

This clone was recorded a few times. The chain combines TRBV11-2 with TRBJ2-5; D is perhaps TRBD1 (5 bases). V was trimmed by 0 bases and J by 5 bases, leaving 10 bases between them. The CDR3 loop spans 14 amino acids. CDR1 and CDR2 from the germline V gene are SGHAT and FQNNGV. The DNA for the CDR3 is TGTGCCAGCAGCTTAGACAGGGTGGGGGAGACCCAGTACTTC. Protein: CASSLDRVGETQYF.

The J gene is TRBJ1-2, the V gene TRBV7-2, with 9 positions matching TRBD1. Trimming took 5 bases from V and 6 from J; bases not matched to a gene: 10. Germline CDR1 reads SGHTA; CDR2 reads FQGNSA. The CDR3 contains 15 residues. CDR3 sequence reads: CASSPRETGGNGYTF. The CDR3 region has the DNA TGTGCCAGCAGCCCAAGGGAAACAGGGGGCAATGGCTACACCTTC.

The sample holds a few counts of this clone. This rearrangement joins TRBV5-1 to TRBJ2-7; unclear D gene. CDR3 size: 16 residues. Germline V gives CDR1 SGHRS, CDR2 YFSETQ. Trimming took off 0 bases at V and 3 bases at J, with 16 bases between the two ends. The CDR3 DNA reads as TGCGCCAGCAGCTTGGCGGAAGGTGGATCTAGCTACGAGCAGTACTTC. Translated, it gives CASSLAEGGSSYEQYF.

The chain has TRBV5-6 and TRBJ2-3; 14 bases align to TRBD2. The CDR3 loop spans 16 amino acids. V shed 3 bases and J 6 bases; nucleotides not matched to a gene: 6. Germline-derived CDR1 and CDR2 are SGHDT and YYEEEE. CDR3 region: CASSSTSGRVGDTQYF. DNA for the CDR3: TGTGCCAGCAGCTCGACTAGCGGGAGGGTTGGGGATACGCAGTATTTT.

CDR3 sequence (DNA): TGTGCCAGCAGTCCCCCTAGCGGGAGATACTATGAGCAGTTCTTC. Residues: CASSPPSGRYYEQFF. The V and J genes are TRBV6-1 and TRBJ2-1; 10 nucleotides match TRBD2. This CDR3 comprises 15 residues. Germline values: CDR1 MNHNS, CDR2 SASEGT. V shed 5 bases, J shed 8 bases, and the junction held 9 bases outside the gene matches.

V is TRBV6-1 and J is TRBJ1-1, with a tentative D call TRBD1 (5 bases). The V gene lost 7 bases and the J gene lost 5 bases, with 17 bases spanning the gap. The CDR3 length is 14 residues. Looked up from germline, CDR1 is MNHNS and CDR2 is SASEGT. CDR3 loop: CASNRGPQGTEAFF. CDR3 nucleotides: TGTGCCAGCAACCGGGGCCCTCAAGGAACTGAAGCTTTCTTT.

The V gene is TRBV5-4, the J gene TRBJ1-1; TRBD1 might be the D (5 bases). The CDR3 consists of 15 residues. Trimming pared 0 bases from V and 0 bases from J, leaving 9 bases between. The germline V gene encodes CDR1 SGHNT and CDR2 YYREEE (reference sequence). Written as DNA, the CDR3 is TGTGCCAGCAGCTTGGAGGTGGGGGTGAACACTGAAGCTTTCTTT. It is translated as CASSLEVGVNTEAFF.

This chain uses TRBV28 with TRBJ2-3, with 13 bases that match TRBD2. Germline loops: CDR1 MDHEN, CDR2 SYDVKM. This CDR3 contains 15 residues. Trimming cost V 6 bases and J 5 bases; bases outside gene matches: 5. The CDR3 sequence: CASSPLAGGQDTQYF. CDR3 bases: TGTGCCAGCAGCCCACTAGCGGGAGGGCAAGATACGCAGTATTTT.

This clone was seen only a few times. The V gene is TRBV5-4, the J gene TRBJ1-1; D call uncertain. Germline CDR1 reads SGHNT; CDR2 reads YYREEE (reference sequence). Trimming stripped 3 bases from V and 0 bases from J, with 9 bases between. The CDR3 consists of 14 residues. The DNA for the CDR3 is TGTGCCAGCAGCTGGGGAGCGGTGAACACTGAAGCTTTCTTT. The encoded protein is CASSWGAVNTEAFF.

The CDR3 region is CASSDLGAYRGYTF. The CDR3 DNA reads TGTGCCAGCAGTGACTTGGGGGCTTATCGCGGCTACACCTTC. This sequence joins TRBV28 and TRBJ1-2, with D perhaps TRBD1 (6 bases). Trimming stripped 5 bases from V and 8 bases from J, with 18 bases between. The CDR3 totals 14 residues. Germline loops: CDR1 MDHEN, CDR2 SYDVKM.

This clone was recorded a few times. The V gene is TRBV2, the J gene TRBJ2-3; D remains ambiguous. Germline CDR1 SNHLY, CDR2 FYNNEI. V lost 10 bases and J 3 bases, leaving 5 bases between the germline ends. This CDR3 comprises 10 residues. CDR3 amino acids: CAIQTDTQYF. CDR3 nucleotide sequence: TGTGCCATCCAAACAGATACGCAGTATTTT.

The V and J genes are TRBV18 and TRBJ2-2; TRBD2 aligns across 11 bases. The CDR3 extends over 16 amino acids. CDR1 and CDR2 (germline): KGHSH, LQKENI. The J segment lost 6 bases and the V segment lost 2 bases, leaving 5 bases of the junction unmatched. The CDR3 coding sequence is TGTGCCAGCTCACCATTACTAGCGGGAGCGTCCGGGGAGCTGTTTTTT. Translated: CASSPLLAGASGELFF.